The 23 T cell receptor beta chains given below trace back to one sample, sequenced in a study of tumor and adjacent non-tumor tissue in lung cancer. This sample's RNA came from whole unsorted tissue. More than 3 cm separated this lung sample from the edge of the tumor. The library came from three nested PCR rounds adapted from ARM-PCR protocols. Each CDR3 protein gets one entry after TCRdb re-called the multiplex PCR reads with MiXCR. The sample consists of 40,000 to 60,000 distinct CDR3 sequences, more than 55% of them appearing once. The sample was distant non-tumor lung tissue. These receptor sequences come from a woman in her 70s with non-small cell lung cancer.

Regarding this clonotype: A single base separates this from a much larger clone, so it may be a read error. The V call is TRBV20-1, the J call TRBJ2-5, with D maybe TRBD2 (7 bases). The CDR3 is 15 residues long. Germline V gene sequence: CDR1 DFQATT, CDR2 SNEGSKA (reference sequence). Trimming cost V 0 bases and J 5 bases, with 16 bases left between them. CDR3 nucleotide sequence: TGCAGTGCTAGAGATGCGGGGGCAGATGCGGAGACCCAGTACTTC. It is translated as CSARDAGADAETQYF.

Turning to this clonotype: A read error may account for a junction end that differs from germline. The chain joins TRBV28 to TRBJ2-2, with 8 bases matching TRBD1. This CDR3 region has 14 residues. The germline gives CDR1 MDHEN, CDR2 SYDVKM. The CDR3 reads CASRGQGWTVELFF. The CDR3 DNA follows: TGTGCCAGTAGAGGACAGGGTTGGACCGTGGAGCTGTTTTTT. Together with reference TRBV28 and TRBJ2-2, the CDR3 gives the full variable domain: DVKVTQSSRYLVKRTGEKVFLECVQDMDHENMFWYRQDPGLGLRLIYFSYDVKMKEKGDIPEGYSVSREKKERFSLILESASTNQTSMYLCASRGQGWTVELFFGEGSRLTVL.

Comment on this clonotype: One end of the junction varies from germline; a read error may be responsible. Here the CDR3 reads CASSHGTGAYEQHF. The DNA of the CDR3 is TGTGCCAGCAGCCACGGGACGGGGGCCTACGAGCAGCACTTC. V and J are TRBV6-5 and TRBJ2-7; D possibly uses TRBD1 or TRBD2 (6 bases each). Germline-derived CDR1 and CDR2 are MNHEY and SVGAGI. This CDR3 has 14 residues.

Comments on this clonotype: The missing conserved phenylalanine or tryptophan at the end of this CDR3 makes a read error likely. The V and J genes are TRBV29-1 and TRBJ2-1; TRBD2 aligns across 7 bases. Germline V CDR1 and CDR2: SQVTM, ANQGSEA. This CDR3 spans 13 amino acids. The CDR3 spells CNVEEASGVEQFL. The CDR3 nucleotides read TGCAACGTTGAAGAGGCTAGCGGAGTTGAGCAGTTCCTC.

This rearrangement joins TRBV7-9 to TRBJ1-5, with D tentatively TRBD1 (6 bases). Germline CDR1 and CDR2: SEHNR and FQNEAQ (reference sequence). This CDR3 region has 16 residues. V was cut by 9 bases and J by 5 bases, with 23 bases left in between. CDR3 loop: CASSLYTGTEDQPQHF. CDR3 nucleotides: TGTGCCAGTAGTTTATATACAGGGACGGAGGATCAGCCCCAGCATTTT.

This clonotype was recorded many times. The V call is TRBV6-1, the J call TRBJ1-6; D ambiguous. The CDR3 sequence is 15 residues long. The ends were cut back, 2 bases at V and 7 bases at J, with 12 bases in the middle. The germline CDR1 and CDR2 sequences are MNHNS and SASEGT. DNA for the CDR3: TGTGCCAGCAGTGAACTCTCAGGTGTCAATTCACCCCTCCACTTT. It translates to CASSELSGVNSPLHF.

Points on this clonotype: A much larger clone lies one base from this, so it may be a read error. The gene calls are TRBV20-1 and TRBJ2-3; TRBD1 matches at 7 bases. The length of the CDR3 is 14 residues. With V trimmed by 5 bases and J by 8 bases, 13 bases remained unmatched. In germline, CDR1 is DFQATT, CDR2 SNEGSKA (reference sequence). Here the CDR3 DNA reads TGCAGTGCTCACACGGACAGGTTTCTCGGTACGCAGTATTTT. Its translation is CSAHTDRFLGTQYF.

The gene calls are TRBV7-9 and TRBJ1-3; D remains ambiguous. Trimming removed 4 bases from V and 0 bases from J, with 7 bases in between. This CDR3 is 14 amino acids long. CDR1 is SEHNR, CDR2 FQNEAQ, per germline (reference sequence). CDR3 sequence (DNA): TGTGCCAGCAGCTCAGCCACCTCTGGAAACACCATATATTTT. Its protein is CASSSATSGNTIYF.

V usage is TRBV10-2 and J usage is TRBJ2-7; D is uncertain. Between the trimmed V and J ends, which lost 10 bases and 0 bases, there was a span of 13 bases. Germline V gene sequence: CDR1 WSHSY, CDR2 SAAADI. This CDR3 spans 13 amino acids. This chain's CDR3 is CATICGSSYEQYF. CDR3 nucleotides: TGCGCCACTATTTGCGGAAGCTCCTACGAGCAGTACTTC.

This clonotype has just a few counts. The chain links TRBV20-1 to TRBJ2-3, with a tentative D call TRBD1 (5 bases). Gene TRBJ1-5 matches the end of the DNA better, so the J call may be wrong. The CDR3 runs to 14 residues. The germline V gene encodes CDR1 DFQATT and CDR2 SNEGSKA (reference sequence). The CDR3 sequence: CSASERGGTDTQHF. CDR3 sequence (DNA): TGCAGTGCTAGCGAGCGGGGGGGTACAGATACGCAGCATTTT.

This clonotype appeared once. One end of the junction does not line up with germline, which may come from a read error. The chain has TRBV5-1 and TRBJ2-1; a possible D gene is TRBD1 (6 bases). The CDR3 loop spans 16 amino acids. CDR1 is SGHRS and CDR2 is YFSETQ in the germline V gene. CDR3 nucleotides: TGCGCCAGTAGCTTGGCCCTGGACAGCATCTACAATGAGCAGTTCTTC. The encoded protein is CASSLALDSIYNEQFF.

Concerning this clonotype itself: The CDR3 does not close with the conserved phenylalanine or tryptophan, likely indicating a read error. The chain links TRBV11-3 to TRBJ1-1, with 8 nucleotides matching TRBD1. The CDR3 contains 14 residues. The germline V gene has CDR1 SGHNT and CDR2 YENEEA. The CDR3 region has the DNA TGTGCCAGCAGCTCAGGACAGGGCTACACTGATGCTTTCCTT. This translates into CASSSGQGYTDAFL.

This clonotype was counted at least ten times. DNA for the CDR3: TGTGCCAGCAGCTTGGGTTTTAGAAACACCATATATTTT. Amino acid sequence: CASSLGFRNTIYF. The chain employs TRBV5-5 and TRBJ1-3; D is undetermined. Between the trimmed V and J ends, which lost 0 bases and 5 bases, there was a span of 6 bases. The CDR3 extends over 13 amino acids. Germline V gene lookup returns CDR1 SGHKS and CDR2 YYEKEE (reference sequence).

The chain employs TRBV6-6 and TRBJ2-7, with TRBD2 matching over 7 bases. Trimming removed 2 bases from V and 5 bases from J; junction bases left unmatched: 9. CDR1 is MNHNY, CDR2 SVGAGI, per germline (reference sequence). The CDR3 sequence is 15 residues long. CDR3 nucleotides: TGTGCCAGCAGTTACATGGTAGCGGGTGCTCACGAGCAGTACTTC. This gives the protein CASSYMVAGAHEQYF.

This chain links TRBV6-1 with TRBJ1-1, with a weak D call TRBD1 (6 bases). Germline assignment: CDR1 MNHNS and CDR2 SASEGT. The CDR3 runs to 15 residues. V gave up 6 bases and J gave up 5 bases, with 19 bases separating them. CDR3 amino acids: CASSARTVGNTEAFF. The CDR3 region has the DNA TGTGCCAGCAGCGCCCGGACAGTAGGGAATACTGAAGCTTTCTTT.

With respect to this clonotype: This may be a read error: a much more frequent sequence differs by one nucleotide. The chain couples TRBV28 to TRBJ2-3; TRBD2 agrees at 8 bases. The V and J ends lost 5 bases and 2 bases, in that order; junction bases with no gene match: 9. This CDR3 has 16 residues. Germline V lookup: CDR1 MDHEN, CDR2 SYDVKM. In DNA, the CDR3 is TGTGCCAGCAGTAGGAGACTAGCGATGATCACAGATACGCAGTATTTT. It translates to CASSRRLAMITDTQYF.

A note on this clonotype: A much larger clone sits a single nucleotide away, making a read error possible. In DNA form, the CDR3 reads TGTGCCAGCGGCCTGGGACGGTATAATTCACCCCTCCACTTT. Protein: CASGLGRYNSPLHF. The V call is TRBV7-9, the J call TRBJ1-6; a weak D match, TRBD1 (5 bases). CDR3 length: 14 residues. Deletions cut 8 bases from V and 4 bases from J, with 12 bases between. Germline values: CDR1 SEHNR, CDR2 FQNEAQ (reference sequence).

This clonotype was recorded once. Because it lacks the conserved phenylalanine or tryptophan at the end, this CDR3 is likely a read error. No DNA is shown, since the ends of the CDR3 on it are uncertain; the CDR3 is the one TCRdb lists. The V and J genes are TRBV4-2 and TRBJ2-2; TRBD1 reflects the table's D call only, with no check against the DNA. Per the germline V gene, CDR1 is LGHNA and CDR2 is YNFKEQ. 16 amino acids form the CDR3, both terminal residues included. CDR3 protein: CASSQDWGTNTGELYV.

This clonotype appeared many times. The V and J genes are TRBV30 and TRBJ2-7; D is possibly TRBD1 (5 bases). Per the germline V gene, CDR1 is GTSNPN and CDR2 is SVGIG (reference sequence). V was clipped by 0 bases and J by 2 bases, with 11 bases between them. The CDR3 is made up of 14 amino acids. CDR3 loop: CAWSVGQGAYEQYF. CDR3 DNA: TGTGCCTGGAGTGTAGGTCAGGGCGCCTACGAGCAGTACTTC.

For this clonotype: A junction boundary mismatches the germline segment, possibly from a read error. The chain carries TRBV4-1 and TRBJ1-6, with 7 bases identical to TRBD1. CDR1 is MGHRA, CDR2 YSYEKL, per germline. This CDR3 is built from 15 residues. The CDR3 reads CASNQALDRMSPLHF. CDR3 nucleotides: TGCGCCAGCAACCAAGCCCTGGACAGGATGTCACCCCTCCACTTT.

On this clonotype: Because the CDR3 is missing its conserved closing phenylalanine or tryptophan, this is likely a read error. The chain couples TRBV5-4 to TRBJ2-7, with 8 bases identical to TRBD2. V gave up 0 bases and J gave up 6 bases; unmatched junction bases: 8. This CDR3 contains 15 residues. Germline V gives CDR1 SGHNT, CDR2 YYREEE (reference sequence). DNA of the CDR3: TGTGCCAGCAGCTTGGGGGCCGCGGGAGGATGCGAGCAGTACTTA. As protein: CASSLGAAGGCEQYL.

As regards this clonotype: Germline and junction disagree at one end, which may indicate a read error. The chain joins TRBV11-3 to TRBJ2-7; 10 bases agree with TRBD2. Per germline, CDR1 SGHNT and CDR2 YENEEA. The CDR3 runs to 18 residues. CDR3 in DNA: TGTGCCAGCAGCTTAGTTTTGGCTAGCGGGAGATTAGTATACGAGCACTACTTC. Translating gives CASSLVLASGRLVYEHYF.

This clonotype was counted ten times or more. The chain links TRBV7-9 to TRBJ2-1; perhaps TRBD2 as D (5 bases). V was trimmed by 6 bases and J by 9 bases, leaving 15 bases between them. In germline, CDR1 is SEHNR, CDR2 FQNEAQ (reference sequence). The CDR3 extends over 13 amino acids. CDR3 sequence: CASSLMGASEQFF. CDR3 sequence (DNA): TGTGCCAGCAGTTTAATGGGAGCGAGTGAGCAGTTCTTC. The full variable domain, its missing parts supplied by reference TRBV7-9 and TRBJ2-1, is DTGVSQNPRHKITKRGQNVTFRCDPISEHNRLYWYRQTLGQGPEFLTYFQNEAQLEKSRLLSDRFSAERPKGSFSTLEIQRTEQGDSAMYLCASSLMGASEQFFGPGTRLTVL.